These T cell receptor beta chains were read from a single sample in a study of CD8+CD57+ T cells in acquired aplastic anemia. TCRdb re-called the reads through MiXCR, storing one row per CDR3 protein. This table has fewer than 200,000 distinct CDR3 sequences, 60% to 70% appearing once. Material for sequencing was sorted CD4+, CD8+, or CD8+CD57+ T cells (not recorded which) from PBMCs. These receptors came from a human donor in good health. CDR3s include the opening cysteine and the closing phenylalanine or tryptophan. D genes are given only for firm matches. Expanded clones get a size class; other rows say once, few or many, or leave the size out.

j_gene: TRBJ1-1
d_gene: NA
len: 14
abundance: NA
v_gene: TRBV6-1
CDR3aa: CASSPQTENTEAFF
CDR3nt: TGTGCCAGCAGTCCCCAGACAGAGAACACTGAAGCTTTCTTT

j_gene: TRBJ2-7
d_gene: TRBD2
len: 18
abundance: NA
v_gene: TRBV28
CDR3aa: CASSLGVTSGSSSYEQYF
CDR3nt: TGTGCCAGCAGTTTAGGCGTTACTAGCGGGAGTTCCTCCTACGAGCAGTACTTC

j_gene: TRBJ2-7
d_gene: NA
len: 12
abundance: many
v_gene: TRBV18
CDR3aa: CASSPPGDEQYF
CDR3nt: TGTGCCAGCTCCCCGCCAGGGGACGAGCAGTACTTC

j_gene: TRBJ2-7
d_gene: NA
len: 12
abundance: NA
v_gene: TRBV4-3
CDR3aa: CASSQGPYEQDF
CDR3nt: TGCGCCAGCAGCCAAGGGCCTTACGAGCAGGACTTC

j_gene: TRBJ2-5
d_gene: TRBD1
len: 18
abundance: many
v_gene: TRBV12-3/TRBV12-4
CDR3aa: CASSSPGTGPQRAETQYF
CDR3nt: TGTGCCAGCAGTTCACCCGGGACAGGCCCCCAACGAGCCGAGACCCAGTACTTC

j_gene: TRBJ2-1
d_gene: NA
len: 14
abundance: once
v_gene: TRBV7-9
CDR3aa: CASSPGRRNNEQFF
CDR3nt: TGTGCCAGCAGCCCAGGACGGCGAAACAATGAGCAGTTCTTC

j_gene: TRBJ1-1
d_gene: NA
len: 14
abundance: NA
v_gene: TRBV10-3
CDR3aa: CAISEQGVSTEAFF
CDR3nt: TGTGCCATCAGTGAACAGGGAGTGAGTACTGAAGCTTTCTTT

j_gene: TRBJ2-5
d_gene: NA
len: 15
abundance: once
v_gene: TRBV2
CDR3aa: CASSEALGWQETQYF
CDR3nt: TGTGCCAGCAGTGAAGCGCTAGGGTGGCAAGAGACCCAGTACTTC

j_gene: TRBJ1-1
d_gene: NA
len: 14
abundance: many
v_gene: TRBV9
CDR3aa: CASSEMDRNTEAFF
CDR3nt: TGTGCCAGCAGCGAGATGGACAGGAACACTGAAGCTTTCTTT

j_gene: TRBJ2-3
d_gene: TRBD2
len: 16
abundance: NA
v_gene: TRBV7-9
CDR3aa: CASSASGGRTGDTQYF
CDR3nt: TGTGCCAGCAGCGCCAGTGGCGGGAGGACCGGAGATACGCAGTATTTT

j_gene: TRBJ2-7
d_gene: NA
len: 14
abundance: NA
v_gene: TRBV7-8
CDR3aa: CASSLAGGGHEQYF
CDR3nt: TGTGCCAGCAGCTTAGCAGGAGGAGGCCACGAGCAGTACTTC

j_gene: TRBJ2-1
d_gene: TRBD2
len: 18
abundance: many
v_gene: TRBV20-1
CDR3aa: CSAPSATSGDPLGNEQFF
CDR3nt: TGCAGTGCTCCCTCCGCGACTAGCGGGGATCCCCTGGGCAATGAGCAGTTCTTC

j_gene: TRBJ1-2
d_gene: TRBD1
len: 18
abundance: NA
v_gene: TRBV15
CDR3aa: CATSRSNFHRGPNYGYTF
CDR3nt: TGTGCCACCAGCAGGTCGAACTTCCACAGGGGGCCAAACTATGGCTACACCTTC

j_gene: TRBJ2-7
d_gene: NA
len: 16
abundance: NA
v_gene: TRBV3-1
CDR3aa: CASSQEEPRAVYEQYF
CDR3nt: TGTGCCAGCAGCCAAGAAGAACCTAGAGCCGTTTACGAGCAGTACTTC

j_gene: TRBJ2-5
d_gene: TRBD1
len: 16
abundance: NA
v_gene: TRBV29-1
CDR3aa: CSVVQGGNWYQETQYF
CDR3nt: TGCAGCGTTGTACAGGGGGGCAATTGGTACCAAGAGACCCAGTACTTC

j_gene: TRBJ2-6
d_gene: NA
len: 17
abundance: NA
v_gene: TRBV7-3
CDR3aa: CASSFPDGQPGANVLTF
CDR3nt: TGTGCCAGCAGCTTCCCGGACGGACAACCTGGGGCCAACGTCCTGACTTTC

j_gene: TRBJ2-1
d_gene: TRBD1
len: 16
abundance: NA
v_gene: TRBV7-8
CDR3aa: CASSLNRDRKTNEQFF
CDR3nt: TGTGCCAGCAGCTTGAACCGGGACAGGAAAACCAATGAGCAGTTCTTC

j_gene: TRBJ1-2
d_gene: NA
len: 11
abundance: NA
v_gene: TRBV29-1
CDR3aa: CSAGGGYGYTF
CDR3nt: TGCAGCGCCGGCGGAGGCTATGGCTACACCTTC

j_gene: TRBJ2-7
d_gene: TRBD2
len: 16
abundance: NA
v_gene: TRBV2
CDR3aa: CASSDGWLAGSYEQYF
CDR3nt: TGTGCCAGCAGTGACGGTTGGCTAGCGGGGTCCTACGAGCAGTACTTC

j_gene: TRBJ2-5
d_gene: NA
len: 12
abundance: NA
v_gene: TRBV5-5
CDR3aa: CASNRMMQTQYF
CDR3nt: TGTGCCAGCAACAGAATGATGCAGACCCAGTACTTC

j_gene: TRBJ1-6
d_gene: NA
len: 17
abundance: few
v_gene: TRBV2
CDR3aa: CASRKPVRGAGNSPLHF
CDR3nt: TGTGCCAGCAGGAAACCCGTGAGGGGGGCTGGAAATTCACCCCTCCACTTT

j_gene: TRBJ2-5
d_gene: TRBD2
len: 14
abundance: NA
v_gene: TRBV2
CDR3aa: CASSEGLARETQYF
CDR3nt: TGTGCCAGCAGTGAGGGACTAGCGAGGGAGACCCAGTACTTC

j_gene: TRBJ2-5
d_gene: TRBD2
len: 14
abundance: NA
v_gene: TRBV20-1
CDR3aa: CSARASGAPGTQYF
CDR3nt: TGCAGTGCTAGAGCTAGCGGGGCCCCAGGGACCCAGTACTTC

j_gene: TRBJ2-7
d_gene: TRBD2
len: 16
abundance: NA
v_gene: TRBV7-2
CDR3aa: CASSLGASGRADEQYF
CDR3nt: TGTGCCAGCAGCTTGGGAGCTAGCGGGAGGGCCGACGAGCAGTACTTC

j_gene: TRBJ2-3
d_gene: TRBD2
len: 16
abundance: NA
v_gene: TRBV12-3/TRBV12-4
CDR3aa: CASSFKAGGTTDTQYF
CDR3nt: TGTGCCAGCAGTTTCAAAGCGGGAGGGACGACAGATACGCAGTATTTT

j_gene: TRBJ2-7
d_gene: TRBD2
len: 18
abundance: many
v_gene: TRBV6-1
CDR3aa: CASFPPGTTAGGSYEQYF
CDR3nt: TGTGCCAGCTTCCCTCCGGGGACAACAGCGGGAGGATCCTACGAGCAGTACTTC

j_gene: TRBJ2-7
d_gene: TRBD1
len: 15
abundance: NA
v_gene: TRBV6-1
CDR3aa: CASSEETGRSYEQYF
CDR3nt: TGTGCCAGCAGTGAGGAGACAGGGCGATCCTACGAGCAGTACTTC

j_gene: TRBJ1-4
d_gene: TRBD1
len: 14
abundance: NA
v_gene: TRBV25-1
CDR3aa: CASREHRGGEKLFF
CDR3nt: TGTGCCAGCCGGGAGCACAGGGGAGGTGAAAAACTGTTTTTT

j_gene: TRBJ2-7
d_gene: TRBD2
len: 14
abundance: NA
v_gene: TRBV7-9
CDR3aa: CASSGRTSGDEQYF
CDR3nt: TGTGCCAGCAGCGGGCGGACTAGCGGTGACGAGCAGTACTTC

j_gene: TRBJ2-3
d_gene: TRBD2
len: 13
abundance: NA
v_gene: TRBV6-6
CDR3aa: CASNPAGKDTQYF
CDR3nt: TGTGCCAGCAACCCAGCGGGGAAAGATACGCAGTATTTT

j_gene: TRBJ2-1
d_gene: NA
len: 10
abundance: NA
v_gene: TRBV2
CDR3aa: CASSSGEQFF
CDR3nt: TGTGCCAGCAGTTCGGGAGAGCAGTTCTTC

j_gene: TRBJ2-5
d_gene: NA
len: 13
abundance: NA
v_gene: TRBV10-3
CDR3aa: CAISGGGEETQYF
CDR3nt: TGTGCCATCAGTGGGGGTGGGGAAGAGACCCAGTACTTC

j_gene: TRBJ2-1
d_gene: TRBD2
len: 16
abundance: NA
v_gene: TRBV15
CDR3aa: CATSGGLAGKASEQFF
CDR3nt: TGTGCCACCAGCGGGGGACTAGCGGGAAAAGCCTCTGAGCAGTTCTTC

j_gene: TRBJ2-7
d_gene: NA
len: 16
abundance: NA
v_gene: TRBV20-1
CDR3aa: CSARDLDASSSYEQYF
CDR3nt: TGCAGTGCTAGAGATCTCGACGCATCCAGCTCCTACGAGCAGTACTTC

j_gene: TRBJ2-1
d_gene: NA
len: 13
abundance: NA
v_gene: TRBV7-9
CDR3aa: CASSHRGYNEQFF
CDR3nt: TGTGCCAGCAGCCACCGAGGCTACAATGAGCAGTTCTTC

j_gene: TRBJ1-1
d_gene: NA
len: 15
abundance: NA
v_gene: TRBV6-6
CDR3aa: CASSSSAGENTEAFF
CDR3nt: TGTGCCAGCAGTTCCTCAGCGGGGGAAAACACTGAAGCTTTCTTT

j_gene: TRBJ2-5
d_gene: NA
len: 13
abundance: NA
v_gene: TRBV7-3
CDR3aa: CASNPDSQETQYF
CDR3nt: TGTGCCAGCAACCCGGACAGTCAAGAGACCCAGTACTTC

j_gene: TRBJ2-5
d_gene: TRBD1
len: 14
abundance: NA
v_gene: TRBV2
CDR3aa: CASIGQGAVGTQYF
CDR3nt: TGTGCCAGCATTGGACAGGGGGCCGTGGGGACCCAGTACTTC

j_gene: TRBJ1-2
d_gene: NA
len: 15
abundance: NA
v_gene: TRBV27
CDR3aa: CASSSREAEWNGYTF
CDR3nt: TGTGCCAGCAGTTCCAGGGAGGCGGAATGGAATGGCTACACCTTC

j_gene: TRBJ2-2
d_gene: TRBD1
len: 18
abundance: few
v_gene: TRBV6-5
CDR3aa: CASSASTGGLYYTGELFF
CDR3nt: TGTGCCAGCTCCGCTTCGACAGGGGGCCTTTACTACACCGGGGAGCTGTTTTTT

j_gene: TRBJ1-1
d_gene: NA
len: 11
abundance: NA
v_gene: TRBV7-9
CDR3aa: CASSLTVEAFF
CDR3nt: TGTGCCAGCAGCTTGACTGTTGAAGCTTTCTTT

j_gene: TRBJ2-7
d_gene: NA
len: 13
abundance: NA
v_gene: TRBV10-2
CDR3aa: CASSESRDREQYF
CDR3nt: TGCGCCAGCAGTGAGTCGCGGGACCGAGAGCAGTACTTC

j_gene: TRBJ2-3
d_gene: NA
len: 14
abundance: many
v_gene: TRBV6-2/TRBV6-3
CDR3aa: CASSRDPSTDTQYF
CDR3nt: TGTGCCAGCAGCAGGGACCCCAGCACAGATACGCAGTATTTT

j_gene: TRBJ1-2
d_gene: NA
len: 12
abundance: many
v_gene: TRBV29-1
CDR3aa: CSVAGVLGGYTF
CDR3nt: TGCAGCGTGGCCGGGGTTCTGGGTGGCTACACCTTC

j_gene: TRBJ2-7
d_gene: NA
len: 14
abundance: NA
v_gene: TRBV7-6
CDR3aa: CASSFETGTYEQYF
CDR3nt: TGTGCCAGCAGCTTTGAAACAGGCACCTACGAGCAGTACTTC

j_gene: TRBJ1-2
d_gene: NA
len: 13
abundance: NA
v_gene: TRBV24-1
CDR3aa: CATSDLLSEGYTF
CDR3nt: TGTGCCACCAGTGATTTGCTAAGTGAAGGCTACACCTTC

j_gene: TRBJ2-7
d_gene: NA
len: 14
abundance: NA
v_gene: TRBV24-1
CDR3aa: CATSDSDSHYEQYF
CDR3nt: TGTGCCACCAGTGATTCGGACAGTCACTACGAGCAGTACTTC

j_gene: TRBJ2-7
d_gene: TRBD2
len: 18
abundance: few
v_gene: TRBV5-6
CDR3aa: CASSPGLAGQPRGYEQYF
CDR3nt: TGTGCCAGCAGTCCGGGACTAGCGGGCCAGCCGCGCGGCTACGAGCAGTACTTC

j_gene: TRBJ1-6
d_gene: TRBD1
len: 20
abundance: few
v_gene: TRBV7-8
CDR3aa: CASSLVSRWGDRVWGSPLHF
CDR3nt: TGTGCCAGCAGCTTAGTGAGTCGGTGGGGGGACAGGGTCTGGGGTTCACCCCTCCACTTT